These 3 T cell receptor beta chains came from one sample sequenced in a study of blood T cell repertoires in COVID-19. TCRdb's copy holds only in-frame clones and misses some; the assay was immunoSEQ multiplex PCR. Of about 25,000 clones listed, approximately 89% were seen once; the top ten hold roughly a fifth. The sample taken for sequencing was peripheral blood. The receptors stem from a human donor in a cohort sampled during active COVID-19.

This clone was detected only once. The CDR3 sequence is CAIRGTERSTDTQYF. CDR3 sequence (DNA): TGTGCCATCAGGGGGACTGAGCGGAGCACAGATACGCAGTATTTT. V and J are TRBV10-3 and TRBJ2-3; weak D call: TRBD2 (6 bases). Trimming cost V 6 bases and J 0 bases, with 13 bases left between them. Looked up from germline, CDR1 is ENHRY and CDR2 is SYGVKD. The CDR3 contains 15 residues.

The chain combines TRBV25-1 with TRBJ1-1; the D is unclear. CDR3 length: 12 residues. Germline loops: CDR1 MGHDK, CDR2 SYGVNS. V lost 9 bases, J lost 3 bases, and 11 bases lay in between. The CDR3, as DNA: TGTGCCAGTACCAGGAAGGACACTGAAGCTTTCTTT. Amino acid sequence: CASTRKDTEAFF.

The V call is TRBV10-3, the J call TRBJ1-2; D is perhaps TRBD1 (6 bases). This CDR3 region has 13 residues. Trimming took off 10 bases at V and 2 bases at J, with 14 bases between the two ends. Looked up from germline, CDR1 is ENHRY and CDR2 is SYGVKD. The CDR3: CATSRQENYGYTF. DNA of the CDR3: TGTGCCACCTCCCGACAGGAGAACTATGGCTACACCTTC.